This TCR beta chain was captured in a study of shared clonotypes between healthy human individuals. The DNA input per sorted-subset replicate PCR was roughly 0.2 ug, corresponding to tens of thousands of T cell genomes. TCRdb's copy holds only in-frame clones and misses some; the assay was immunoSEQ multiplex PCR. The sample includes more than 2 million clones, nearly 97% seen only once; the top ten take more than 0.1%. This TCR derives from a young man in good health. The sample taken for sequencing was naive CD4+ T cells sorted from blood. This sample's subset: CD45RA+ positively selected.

This CDR3 is CASSQTRGLENTGELFF. CDR3 nucleotides: TGTGCCAGTAGTCAAACCAGGGGATTGGAGAACACCGGGGAGCTGTTTTTT. The V gene is TRBV19, the J gene TRBJ2-2; D is perhaps TRBD1 (6 bases). The CDR3 is made up of 17 amino acids. Germline assignment: CDR1 LNHDA and CDR2 SQIVND (reference sequence). The germline V and J ends were trimmed by 5 bases and 1 base, with 17 bases remaining between them.